This paragraph reports one T cell receptor beta chain. The clone's antigen remains unknown. Per-base qualities were not stored, and no clone one base away is much larger. This sample is drawn from a study of blood T cells in healthy people across ages (dated by TCRdb to between 2014 and 2017). Concerning the study at large: In model experiments, template switching captured about one uniquely barcoded TCR beta cDNA molecule for every two T cells. The study measured age-related changes in TCR beta repertoire diversity using deep sequencing normalized with unique cDNA molecular identifiers. The donors were split into four age groups: young (average around 15 years), middle-aged (39), aged (62) and long-lived (approximately 80). To avoid experimental bias, donors of different ages were distributed randomly across sequencing lanes. For two donors (one aged 18 to 30 and one aged 80 or older), the study analyzed two additional independent replicas of 1 million unique cDNA reads from the same blood draw.

The method was 5' RACE. TCRdb lists the instrument as Illumina HiSeq 2500. A second PCR of roughly 7 to 11 cycles was performed with a sample-barcoded 5' primer and a J-beta primer mix. A unique molecular identifier was introduced onto each TCR beta cDNA molecule by a template-switch 5' adaptor carrying 12 random nucleotides. At least 2.5 million CDR3-containing paired-end reads were obtained from each sample. First-strand cDNA synthesis was performed from all RNA using the Mint cDNA synthesis kit, with priming by a TRBC-specific oligonucleotide. Following uracil-DNA glycosylase treatment, a first 18-cycle PCR with universal primers M1SS and BC2_uni_R was performed on all cDNA. On the authors' methods: Normalization of each sample was performed by random selection of 1 million high-quality reads, each carrying a distinct molecular identifier. Reads with shared molecular identifiers were discarded instead of being binned into consensus sequences. CDR3 identification, clonotype clustering and error correction used MiTCR with a Q25 quality threshold and the strictest error-elimination algorithm. A nonparametric unseen species model using Euler transformation provided a lower-bound estimate of total TCR beta diversity. Using fastp at Q25 and MiXCR, TCRdb reprocessed the public reads and kept productive beta chains. Duplicate CDR3 protein sequences are folded into a single record with the most common DNA and genes. TCRdb's processing, not the authors' own work, is the source of the V and J calls. For this sample there are 540,000 or so distinct CDR3 sequences; under 55% appear just once. Together, the top ten hold around 25% of the sample.

The donors were 40 or so Caucasian individuals from Russia, aged about 6 to 95 years, who were systemically healthy. Each donor gave about 10 milliliters of peripheral blood, drawn into EDTA-treated Vacutainer tubes. Ficoll-Paque density-gradient centrifugation was used to isolate PBMCs, with at least 6 million per sample. Trizol reagent was used to extract total RNA from PBMCs, with at least 5 micrograms per sample. The percentages of naive CD45RAhigh/CD27high T cells were determined by flow cytometry on a PBMC aliquot from every donor. CDR3 length: 14 amino acids, cysteine to phenylalanine. CDR3 DNA only is kept here, 42 bases in frame from base 1. V was cut back by 1 base and J by 2 bases, leaving a gap of 10 bases between them. Sequences DFQATT (CDR1) and SNEGSKA (CDR2) are obtained from the germline V gene (reference sequence). Study-level results and caveats: A strong correlation was found between observed TCR beta diversity and the percentage of naive T cells measured by flow cytometry. As age increased, observed TCR beta diversity per million T cells dropped in a roughly linear way, and a significant reduction was already evident by age 40. Total diversity estimates from one million sequenced T cells were considered lower bounds and underestimates. Bulk unsorted PBMC profiling prevented conclusive comparison of naive and antigen-experienced compartments. Because the CMV infection status of the donors was unknown, age-related changes in expanded clonotypes may potentially have been confounded. Compared with the aged group, the long-lived group had more naive CD4+ T cells, fewer expanded clones and increased TCR diversity, a pattern suggesting age selection.

The chain is encoded by TRBV20-1 joined to TRBJ2-3; the D region possibly corresponds to TRBD1 (7 bases align). The material sequenced was blood. This sequence was found in an elderly man in good health. The sequence in DNA is TGCAGTGCTAGAGGACAGGGACTCACAGATACGCAGTATTTT. This sequence encodes CSARGQGLTDTQYF.